These 32 T cell receptor beta chains were all obtained from the same sample, sequenced in a study of T-cell reconstitution after alpha-beta-depleted transplantation in children. A TCRbeta library incorporating unique molecular identifiers was prepared. TCRdb re-called the PCR reads through MiXCR, storing one row per CDR3 protein. Among approximately 300,000 distinct CDR3 sequences listed, roughly a tenth were seen once. The starting material was PBMCs, obtained before TCRalphabeta/CD19-depleted stem cell transplant. These TCRs come from a boy in the first two years of life with acute myeloid leukemia, due to receive a stem cell transplant.

This clonotype was counted many times. The chain links TRBV6-1 to TRBJ2-1; D is possibly TRBD1 (6 bases). CDR1 and CDR2 from the germline V gene are MNHNS and SASEGT. The CDR3 has 16 residues. Deletions cut 7 bases from V and 1 base from J, with 17 bases between. For the CDR3, the DNA is TGTGCCAGCAAGCCAAGCAGGGGAACATCCTACAATGAGCAGTTCTTC. It codes for CASKPSRGTSYNEQFF.

The sample holds many counts of this clonotype. The chain joins TRBV7-2 to TRBJ1-2, with 10 bases fitting TRBD1. The germline gives CDR1 SGHTA, CDR2 FQGNSA. This CDR3 is 12 amino acids long. Trimming removed 6 bases from V and 8 bases from J; junction bases left unmatched: 3. The CDR3 nucleotides are TGTGCCAGCAGGGGGACAGGGGCAGGCTACACCTTC. Translating gives CASRGTGAGYTF.

This clonotype was recorded at least ten times. The V and J genes are TRBV5-1 and TRBJ2-7; D not resolved. CDR3 length: 14 amino acids. Germline V lookup: CDR1 SGHRS, CDR2 YFSETQ. The V and J ends lost 2 bases and 2 bases respectively, with 11 bases between them. CDR3 nucleotide sequence: TGCGCCAGCAGCTTAGGACGGGCAGCCTACGAGCAGTACTTC. Translation: CASSLGRAAYEQYF.

In this sample, this clonotype turned up a few times. V gene TRBV28 combines with J gene TRBJ2-7; tentatively, D is TRBD1 (6 bases). Looked up from germline, CDR1 is MDHEN and CDR2 is SYDVKM. This CDR3 spans 14 amino acids. V was cut by 7 bases and J by 2 bases, with 15 bases left in between. As DNA, the CDR3 is TGTGCCAGCACTCTACAGGGATTTACCTACGAGCAGTACTTC. This sequence encodes CASTLQGFTYEQYF.

This clonotype was seen ten or more times. The chain couples TRBV25-1 to TRBJ2-1, with D unresolved. Trimming left V 1 base short and J 8 bases short, with 18 bases between. The CDR3 sequence is 16 residues long. Germline values: CDR1 MGHDK, CDR2 SYGVNS. The CDR3 DNA follows: TGTGCCAGCAGTGAATTCCCTACCCCGGAAGCAGATGAGCAGTTCTTC. It specifies CASSEFPTPEADEQFF.

This clonotype was detected ten times or more. The rearrangement links TRBV4-2 to TRBJ2-7; TRBD2 matches 7 bases. The germline V gene has CDR1 LGHNA and CDR2 YNFKEQ. The CDR3 length is 18 residues. V gave up 0 bases and J gave up 4 bases; unmatched junction bases: 15. CDR3 nucleotides: TGTGCCAGCAGCCAAGATTTATGGGAGGGCACACGGTCATACGAGCAGTACTTC. Protein product: CASSQDLWEGTRSYEQYF.

This clonotype appeared many times. The V call is TRBV28, the J call TRBJ2-7; D not resolved. Germline V gene lookup returns CDR1 MDHEN and CDR2 SYDVKM. V was shortened by 3 bases and J by 0 bases, with 21 bases between the two germline ends. This CDR3 region has 18 residues. Written as DNA, the CDR3 is TGTGCCAGCAGTTTTTCGTTGGGCGCTTGCGGAAGCTCCTACGAGCAGTACTTC. This gives the protein CASSFSLGACGSSYEQYF.

This clonotype was recorded many times. The chain is built from TRBV25-1 and TRBJ2-4; 11 bases map to TRBD1. Trimming took 5 bases from V and 6 from J; bases not matched to a gene: 9. The CDR3 runs 16 residues. Germline V gives CDR1 MGHDK, CDR2 SYGVNS. The CDR3 DNA reads TGTGCCAGCAGTCCCCGGGACAGGGGGTTCGGAAACATTCAGTACTTC. It specifies CASSPRDRGFGNIQYF.

This clonotype has at least ten counts. The chain has TRBV29-1 and TRBJ2-2, with 9 bases matching TRBD1. V was clipped by 4 bases and J by 6 bases; unmatched bases: 6. The CDR3 has 14 residues. Germline CDR1 and CDR2: SQVTM and ANQGSEA. The DNA of the CDR3 is TGCAGCGTTGGGGGACAGGGCGGACCCGGGGAGCTGTTTTTT. Protein product: CSVGGQGGPGELFF.

A note on this clonotype: Possible read error: a much larger clone is one base away. J is TRBJ2-3 and V is TRBV6-2 or TRBV6-3; TRBD2 matches at 7 bases. Looked up from germline, CDR1 is MNHEY and CDR2 is SVGEGT. The V gene end was trimmed by 5 bases and the J gene end by 8 bases; junction bases not matched to a gene: 16. This CDR3 spans 16 amino acids. The CDR3 coding sequence is TGTGCCAGCAGTCACCCCTTGGCGGGAGAGATAGGTACGCAGTATTTT. Translation gives CASSHPLAGEIGTQYF.

This clonotype was counted at least ten times. V and J are TRBV12-3 or TRBV12-4 and TRBJ1-2; 8 positions agree with TRBD1. The CDR3 has 15 amino acids. Trimming at V came to 5 bases and at J to 4 bases, leaving 9 bases not matched to a gene. The CDR3 spells CASSHLRGQSYGYTF. The DNA of the CDR3 is TGTGCCAGCAGTCACCTCAGGGGGCAGAGCTATGGCTACACCTTC.

Regarding this clonotype: A much larger clone differs by one base, so this may be a read error. The chain combines TRBV12-3 or TRBV12-4 with TRBJ2-5; no definite D call. This CDR3 comprises 13 residues. CDR3 DNA: TGTGCCAGCAGTTTGGAAAGCCAACAGACCCAGTACTTC. Translating gives CASSLESQQTQYF.

This clonotype was counted between two and nine times. The chain links TRBV7-2 to TRBJ1-2, with no clear D. The CDR3 runs to 14 residues. V lost 0 bases to trimming and J lost 0 bases, with 5 bases between them. Germline V gene data show CDR1 as SGHTA and CDR2 as FQGNSA. CDR3 protein: CASSLAQANYGYTF. CDR3 nucleotide sequence: TGTGCCAGCAGCTTAGCGCAGGCTAACTATGGCTACACCTTC. Looking up the rest from reference TRBV7-2 and TRBJ1-2 gives the full variable domain: GAGVSQSPSNKVTEKGKDVELRCDPISGHTALYWYRQSLGQGLEFLIYFQGNSAPDKSGLPSDRFSAERTGGSVSTLTIQRTQQEDSAVYLCASSLAQANYGYTFGSGTRLTVV.

The table lists this clonotype with many counts. The chain is built from TRBV5-1 and TRBJ1-2, with TRBD1 identical over 10 bases. The CDR3 length is 15 residues. CDR1 is SGHRS and CDR2 is YFSETQ in the germline V gene. V lost 4 bases and J lost 8; bases outside the gene matches: 11. CDR3 protein: CASSPPTGTGVGYTF. For the CDR3, the DNA is TGCGCCAGCAGCCCCCCGACCGGGACAGGGGTCGGCTACACCTTC.

This clonotype was counted ten times or more. The chain joins TRBV28 to TRBJ2-7; 7 bases fit TRBD2. V trimming: 7 bases; J trimming: 5 bases; junction bases outside the gene matches: 5. CDR3 length: 12 amino acids. Germline loops: CDR1 MDHEN, CDR2 SYDVKM. The CDR3 loop reads CASNRLAHEQYF. DNA for the CDR3: TGTGCCAGCAACAGACTAGCTCACGAGCAGTACTTC.

This clonotype was observed many times. This sequence joins TRBV27 and TRBJ1-1, with 9 bases that match TRBD1. This CDR3 contains 12 residues. V was clipped by 4 bases and J by 9 bases; unmatched bases: 3. Germline V CDR1 and CDR2: MNHEY, SMNVEV (reference sequence). The CDR3 sequence: CASSYRGRKAFF. CDR3 coding DNA: TGTGCCAGCAGTTACAGGGGGCGCAAAGCTTTCTTT.

This clonotype was seen a handful of times. This sequence joins TRBV2 and TRBJ2-5, with D unresolved. The CDR3 consists of 13 residues. Germline V gene data show CDR1 as SNHLY and CDR2 as FYNNEI. V was trimmed by 8 bases and J by 2 bases, leaving 12 bases between them. CDR3 loop: CASRVILQETQYF. Written as DNA, the CDR3 is TGTGCCAGCCGAGTGATTTTACAAGAGACCCAGTACTTC.

This clonotype showed up just a few times. This chain uses TRBV30 with TRBJ2-7; 10 bases fit TRBD2. Germline trimming cut 3 bases from V and 3 bases from J; bases unmatched to any gene: 11. Germline CDR1 GTSNPN, CDR2 SVGIG (reference sequence). The CDR3 is 16 residues long. The CDR3 DNA reads TGTGCCTGGAGCGTACACCTAGCGGGGGTCTACTACGAGCAGTACTTC. Translated, it gives CAWSVHLAGVYYEQYF.

This clonotype was observed at least ten times. The V gene is TRBV20-1, the J gene TRBJ2-5; D may be TRBD2 (6 bases). The V gene lost 3 bases and the J gene lost 2 bases, with 10 bases spanning the gap. The germline gives CDR1 DFQATT, CDR2 SNEGSKA (reference sequence). CDR3 length: 13 residues. The CDR3 nucleotides read TGCAGTGCTAGGGGACTTCTACAAGAGACCCAGTACTTC. Translating gives CSARGLLQETQYF.

The chain employs TRBV19 and TRBJ2-3; perhaps D is TRBD1 or TRBD2 (5 bases each). Germline-derived CDR1 and CDR2 are LNHDA and SQIVND (reference sequence). The CDR3 length is 16 residues. Trimming shortened V by 7 bases and J by 1 base, and 18 bases separated the two germline ends. CDR3 in DNA: TGTGCCAGTACCCGAGCGGCAGGGCGAGGCACAGATACGCAGTATTTT. This translates into CASTRAAGRGTDTQYF.

This clonotype was found many times. J is TRBJ2-3 and V is TRBV20-1; D is uncertain. This CDR3 is 15 amino acids long. The germline V and J ends were trimmed by 0 bases and 5 bases, with 15 bases remaining between them. Germline values: CDR1 DFQATT, CDR2 SNEGSKA (reference sequence). The CDR3: CSARDGKRILDTQYF. The CDR3 region has the DNA TGCAGTGCTAGAGATGGGAAGCGTATCTTAGATACGCAGTATTTT.

As for this clonotype: This may be a read error, as it is one base from a much larger clone. The CDR3: CASSLGPPIAKNIQYF. The CDR3 nucleotides are TGTGCCAGCAGCTTGGGCCCACCCATAGCCAAAAACATTCAGTACTTC. The chain couples TRBV7-2 to TRBJ2-4, with D hard to call. The CDR3 is made up of 16 amino acids. V dropped 3 bases and J dropped 0 bases, with 12 bases sitting between them. CDR1 is SGHTA and CDR2 is FQGNSA in the germline V gene. Drawing the rest from reference TRBV7-2 and TRBJ2-4, the complete variable domain is GAGVSQSPSNKVTEKGKDVELRCDPISGHTALYWYRQSLGQGLEFLIYFQGNSAPDKSGLPSDRFSAERTGGSVSTLTIQRTQQEDSAVYLCASSLGPPIAKNIQYFGAGTRLSVL.

This clonotype was found many times. V is TRBV28 and J is TRBJ1-1, with D unclear. The CDR3 runs 15 residues. The V end was cut by 1 base, the J end by 5 bases, with 14 bases between. Per germline, CDR1 MDHEN and CDR2 SYDVKM. This CDR3 is CASSLSRVCGTEAFF. CDR3 DNA: TGTGCCAGCAGTTTATCTAGGGTATGTGGGACTGAAGCTTTCTTT.

The chain combines TRBV9 with TRBJ2-3; 10 bases agree with TRBD2. Losses at the gene ends were 2 bases for V and 1 base for J; bases not matched to a gene: 4. The CDR3 runs to 16 residues. The germline CDR1 and CDR2 sequences are SGDLS and YYNGEE. The CDR3 nucleotides are TGTGCCAGCAGCGTCAGCGGGAGGGCCGGCACAGATACGCAGTATTTT. Its translation is CASSVSGRAGTDTQYF. Based on the CDR3 plus reference TRBV9 and TRBJ2-3, the full variable domain is DSGVTQTPKHLITATGQRVTLRCSPRSGDLSVYWYQQSLDQGLQFLIQYYNGEERAKGNILERFSAQQFPDLHSELNLSSLELGDSALYFCASSVSGRAGTDTQYFGPGTRLTVL.

This clonotype has at least ten counts. This chain links TRBV7-6 with TRBJ2-1; 11 nucleotides align to TRBD2. The CDR3 length is 14 residues. CDR1 is SGHVS and CDR2 is FNYEAQ in the germline V gene. V lost 0 bases and J lost 9; bases outside the gene matches: 1. The CDR3 bases are TGTGCCAGCAGCTTAGCTAGCGGGGGGGCTGAGCAGTTCTTC. It yields the protein CASSLASGGAEQFF. Complete variable domain (other parts from reference TRBV7-6 and TRBJ2-1): GAGVSQSPRYKVTKRGQDVALRCDPISGHVSLYWYRQALGQGPEFLTYFNYEAQQDKSGLPNDRFSAERPEGSISTLTIQRTEQRDSAMYRCASSLASGGAEQFFGPGTRLTVL.

This clonotype was seen ten or more times. The chain joins TRBV12-3 or TRBV12-4 to TRBJ1-2; 9 nucleotides agree with TRBD1. J gave up 4 bases and V 5 bases, and 8 bases lay outside the gene matches. CDR3 length: 15 residues. CDR3 sequence reads: CASSDPGQGSYGYTF. As DNA, the CDR3 is TGTGCCAGCAGTGATCCCGGACAGGGGTCCTATGGCTACACCTTC.

This clonotype was picked up many times. The CDR3: CASSLAGQFYEQYF. The CDR3, as DNA: TGTGCCAGCAGTTTGGCCGGACAGTTTTACGAGCAGTACTTC. The chain carries TRBV27 and TRBJ2-7, with TRBD1 as a possible D gene (6 bases). This CDR3 has 14 amino acids. Germline CDR1 reads MNHEY; CDR2 reads SMNVEV (reference sequence). Trimming took off 3 bases at V and 4 bases at J, with 13 bases between the two ends.

The V and J genes are TRBV4-2 and TRBJ2-7; 7 bases align to TRBD1. In germline, CDR1 is LGHNA, CDR2 YNFKEQ. J was trimmed by 3 bases and V by 4 bases; bases with no gene match: 12. The CDR3 runs 16 residues. The CDR3 sequence: CASSPRVGTADYEQYF. In DNA form, the CDR3 reads TGTGCCAGCAGCCCTAGGGTCGGGACAGCCGACTACGAGCAGTACTTC.

Ten or more counts support this clonotype. The chain carries TRBV12-3 or TRBV12-4 and TRBJ2-3; 12 nucleotides align to TRBD2. With V trimmed by 3 bases and J by 2 bases, 9 bases remained unmatched. This CDR3 region has 18 residues. The CDR3 protein is CASSFSMGLAGATDTQYF. The CDR3 region has the DNA TGTGCCAGCAGTTTTAGTATGGGACTAGCGGGTGCCACAGATACGCAGTATTTT.

This clonotype was observed many times. The chain uses TRBV12-3 or TRBV12-4 and TRBJ2-1, with D hard to call. There are 12 residues in the CDR3. The V end was cut by 6 bases, the J end by 7 bases, with 10 bases between. CDR3 residues: CASSSLINEQFF. The CDR3, as DNA: TGTGCCAGCAGCAGCCTAATAAATGAGCAGTTCTTC.

This clonotype was counted a few times. The rearrangement links TRBV12-3 or TRBV12-4 to TRBJ2-3; D is ambiguous. This CDR3 spans 17 amino acids. Trimming cost V 3 bases and J 0 bases, with 16 bases left between them. The CDR3 region has the DNA TGTGCCAGCAGTTTGAGACCCACGACCTCTAGCACAGATACGCAGTATTTT. It translates to CASSLRPTTSSTDTQYF.

This clonotype was counted ten times or more. The rearrangement uses TRBV3-1 and TRBJ1-1; tentative D call: TRBD1 (6 bases). The V gene's germline CDR1 is LGHDT and CDR2 YNNKEL (reference sequence). The CDR3 is 13 residues long. Trimming left V 3 bases short and J 5 bases short, with 10 bases between. This chain's CDR3 is CASSHSDRTEAFF. CDR3 DNA: TGTGCCAGCAGCCACTCCGACAGGACTGAAGCTTTCTTT.